The clone carrying this TCR beta chain occurred many times. One entry per CDR3 protein, called by TCRdb with MiXCR from the 5' RACE reads. The data show 400,000 or so distinct CDR3 sequences, roughly 20% seen once. This record comes from a study of T-cell memory formation after mild COVID-19. The V end lost 2 bases, the J end lost 1 base, and 10 bases lay between the germline ends. This CDR3 has 14 amino acids. CDR1 and CDR2 (germline): SGHDT, YYEEEE. V is TRBV5-6 and J is TRBJ2-7; the D gene is possibly TRBD2 (5 bases). The origin of this receptor is an adult woman who had mild COVID-19 (a few samples of this study predate the infection). Cell type and time point are not known. Sequences were obtained from PBMCs or a T cell subset sorted from them (not recorded which). CDR3 protein: CASSLVRGSYEQYF. CDR3 DNA: TGTGCCAGCAGCTTAGTTCGGGGATCCTACGAGCAGTACTTC. Full variable domain (rest looked up from reference TRBV5-6 and TRBJ2-7): DAGVTQSPTHLIKTRGQQVTLRCSPKSGHDTVSWYQQALGQGPQFIFQYYEEEERQRGNFPDRFSGHQFPNYSSELNVNALLLGDSALYLCASSLVRGSYEQYFGPGTRLTVT.